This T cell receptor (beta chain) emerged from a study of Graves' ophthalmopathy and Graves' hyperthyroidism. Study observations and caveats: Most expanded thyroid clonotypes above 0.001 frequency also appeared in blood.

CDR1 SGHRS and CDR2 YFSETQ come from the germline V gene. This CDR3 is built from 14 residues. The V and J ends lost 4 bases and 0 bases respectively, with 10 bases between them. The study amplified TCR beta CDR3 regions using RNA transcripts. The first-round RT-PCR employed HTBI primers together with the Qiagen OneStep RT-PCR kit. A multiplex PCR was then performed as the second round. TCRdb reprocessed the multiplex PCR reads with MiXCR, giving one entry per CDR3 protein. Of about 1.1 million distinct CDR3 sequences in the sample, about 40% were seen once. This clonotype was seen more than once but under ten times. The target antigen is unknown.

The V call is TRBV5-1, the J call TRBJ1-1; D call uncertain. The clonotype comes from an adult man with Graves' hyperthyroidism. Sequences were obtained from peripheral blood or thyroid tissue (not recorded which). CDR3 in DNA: TGCGCCAGCAGCCCGGGGTGGGTGAACACTGAAGCTTTCTTT. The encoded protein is CASSPGWVNTEAFF.